The 19 T cell receptor beta chains below all came from one sample that was sequenced in a study of CXCR3-negative and CXCR3-positive naive CD8 T cells. Study-wide points: The TRB CDR3s that CXCR3-positive naive cells carried were more hydrophobic than those of CXCR3-negative naive cells.

For these TCRs, the target antigens are not known. The TRB cDNA libraries were prepared by 5' RACE with UMI labels. No DNA is given; TCRdb re-called the 5' RACE reads and lists each CDR3 protein once. The listing records 140,000 to 150,000 distinct CDR3 sequences. What was sequenced was naive CXCR3+ CD8+ T cells from blood. Sample subset: CD45RO-CCR7+CD27+CD95- naive CD8+ T cells expressing CXCR3 (TNR3+). The source of these receptors is a human donor in good health. Some clones in this sample may be carry-over from other donors' samples.

J is TRBJ2-1 and V is TRBV4-3; TCRdb returns TRBD2, unconfirmable since there is no DNA. The CDR3 is 15 residues long. Germline assignment: CDR1 LGHNA and CDR2 YSLEER. The CDR3 sequence is CASSARTSKGDEQFF.

This rearrangement joins TRBV30 to TRBJ1-1; TCRdb selects TRBD1, and the lack of DNA leaves this call unchecked. Per germline, CDR1 GTSNPN and CDR2 SVGIG (reference sequence). CDR3 length: 12 residues. The CDR3 spells CAWDSLNTEAFF.

The V call is TRBV4-1, the J call TRBJ2-1; the TRBD1 assignment by TCRdb is unverifiable without DNA. Germline V gene lookup returns CDR1 MGHRA and CDR2 YSYEKL. The length of the CDR3 is 17 residues. CDR3: CASSQRGASGGIDEQFF.

The V and J genes are TRBV28 and TRBJ2-2. CDR3 size: 14 residues. The V gene's germline CDR1 is MDHEN and CDR2 SYDVKM. The CDR3 sequence: CASRATHNTGELFF. The whole variable domain, remainder taken from reference TRBV28 and TRBJ2-2, is DVKVTQSSRYLVKRTGEKVFLECVQDMDHENMFWYRQDPGLGLRLIYFSYDVKMKEKGDIPEGYSVSREKKERFSLILESASTNQTSMYLCASRATHNTGELFFGEGSRLTVL.

This chain joins TRBV6-4 and TRBJ2-1. The V gene's germline CDR1 is MRHNA and CDR2 SNTAGT. This CDR3 has 14 residues. CDR3 loop: CASSDTYPYNEQFF.

The CDR3 is CASKDRGLGAGETQYF. The V and J genes are TRBV19 and TRBJ2-5; the TRBD1 assignment by TCRdb is unverifiable without DNA. Per germline, CDR1 LNHDA and CDR2 SQIVND (reference sequence). CDR3 length equals 16 residues.

The chain employs TRBV27 and TRBJ1-2; TCRdb outputs TRBD1, but without DNA this stays unchecked. In germline, CDR1 is MNHEY, CDR2 SMNVEV (reference sequence). This CDR3 region has 14 residues. The CDR3: CASSQAPGGEGYTF.

The CDR3 reads CASSQSLAMGLFSGRQFF. The genes are TRBV23-1 and TRBJ2-1; TCRdb indicates TRBD2, and absent DNA this call remains unverified. TRBV23-1 is an open reading frame whose function is uncertain. The CDR3 is made up of 18 amino acids.

V is TRBV3-1 and J is TRBJ2-7; lacking DNA, the TRBD1 call made by TCRdb goes unchecked. Germline V gene data show CDR1 as LGHDT and CDR2 as YNNKEL (reference sequence). CDR3 length: 12 amino acids. This CDR3 reads CASGPWGGEQYF.

This chain links TRBV6-6 with TRBJ2-1; TCRdb picks TRBD2, but there is no DNA to check that call. The length of the CDR3 is 16 residues. CDR1 MNHNY and CDR2 SVGAGI come from the germline V gene (reference sequence). The CDR3 is CASSYSTAGDYNEQFF.

The V and J genes are TRBV11-3 and TRBJ2-5; the TCRdb call, TRBD1, lacks DNA for checking. The CDR3 consists of 15 residues. Germline values: CDR1 SGHNT, CDR2 YENEEA. CDR3: CASSPGGAEEETQYF.

This chain connects TRBV12-3 or TRBV12-4 to TRBJ1-1. The CDR3 spans 13 residues. CDR3 residues: CASTPGTFAEAFF.

The chain joins TRBV27 to TRBJ1-4; the D call from TCRdb, TRBD1, cannot be confirmed without DNA. The germline CDR1 and CDR2 sequences are MNHEY and SMNVEV (reference sequence). This CDR3 is built from 15 residues. The CDR3 is CASSRLTGGNEKLFF.

V and J are TRBV19 and TRBJ2-3. The CDR3 spans 13 residues. Germline V gene data show CDR1 as LNHDA and CDR2 as SQIVND (reference sequence). CDR3 amino acids: CASRHSIADTQYF.

The chain links TRBV30 to TRBJ1-1; TCRdb designates TRBD1, a call that cannot be tested without DNA. CDR3 length: 14 residues. Germline CDR1 and CDR2: GTSNPN and SVGIG (reference sequence). This chain's CDR3 is CVWTEGQGNTEAFF.

V is TRBV28 and J is TRBJ2-3; TCRdb indicates TRBD2, and absent DNA this call remains unverified. Germline V gene sequence: CDR1 MDHEN, CDR2 SYDVKM. The CDR3 runs to 17 residues. This CDR3 is CASTSITSGGYTDTQYF.

The V call is TRBV10-3, the J call TRBJ2-7; without DNA, the TCRdb call of TRBD1 cannot be checked. Per germline, CDR1 ENHRY and CDR2 SYGVKD. The CDR3 spans 13 residues. CDR3: CAIGDGFPHEQYF.

The V call is TRBV28, the J call TRBJ2-2; without DNA, the TCRdb call of TRBD1 cannot be checked. The germline CDR1 and CDR2 sequences are MDHEN and SYDVKM. This CDR3 is 18 amino acids long. CDR3 in amino acids: CASVPGIVFFGDTGELFF.

The chain combines TRBV7-9 with TRBJ2-5; TCRdb selects TRBD2, and the lack of DNA leaves this call unchecked. Looked up from germline, CDR1 is SEHNR and CDR2 is FQNEAQ (reference sequence). The CDR3 has 13 amino acids. The CDR3 protein is CASSLGGKETQYF.